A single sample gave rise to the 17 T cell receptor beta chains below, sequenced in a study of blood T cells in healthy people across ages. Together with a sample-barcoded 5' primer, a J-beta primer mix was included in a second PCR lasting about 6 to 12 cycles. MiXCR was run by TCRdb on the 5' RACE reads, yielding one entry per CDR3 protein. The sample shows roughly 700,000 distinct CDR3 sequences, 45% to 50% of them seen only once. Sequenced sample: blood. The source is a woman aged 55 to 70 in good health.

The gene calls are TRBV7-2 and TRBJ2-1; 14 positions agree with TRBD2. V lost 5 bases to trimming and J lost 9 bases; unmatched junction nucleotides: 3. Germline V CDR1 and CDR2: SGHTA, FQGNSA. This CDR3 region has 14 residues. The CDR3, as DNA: TGTGCCAGCAGCGGGACTAGCGGGAGAGTTGAGCAGTTCTTC. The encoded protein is CASSGTSGRVEQFF.

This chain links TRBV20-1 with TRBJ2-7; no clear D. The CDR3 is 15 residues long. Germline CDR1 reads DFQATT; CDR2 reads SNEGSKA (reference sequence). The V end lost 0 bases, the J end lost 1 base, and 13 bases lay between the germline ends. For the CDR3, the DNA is TGCAGTGCTAGAGATCCACAGACTCTTTCCTACGAGCAGTACTTC. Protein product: CSARDPQTLSYEQYF.

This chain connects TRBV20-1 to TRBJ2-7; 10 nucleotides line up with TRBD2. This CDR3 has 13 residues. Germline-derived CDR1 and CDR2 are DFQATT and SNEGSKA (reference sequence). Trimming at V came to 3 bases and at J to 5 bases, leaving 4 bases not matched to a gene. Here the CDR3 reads CSASTSGTHEQYF. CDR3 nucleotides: TGCAGTGCTAGCACTAGCGGGACGCACGAGCAGTACTTC.

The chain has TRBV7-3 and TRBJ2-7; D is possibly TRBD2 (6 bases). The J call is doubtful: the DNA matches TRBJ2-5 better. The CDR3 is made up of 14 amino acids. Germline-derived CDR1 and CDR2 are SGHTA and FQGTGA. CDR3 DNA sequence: TGTGCCAGCAGCCAGGGACTGTCCGGAGAGACCCAGTACTTC. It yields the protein CASSQGLSGETQYF.

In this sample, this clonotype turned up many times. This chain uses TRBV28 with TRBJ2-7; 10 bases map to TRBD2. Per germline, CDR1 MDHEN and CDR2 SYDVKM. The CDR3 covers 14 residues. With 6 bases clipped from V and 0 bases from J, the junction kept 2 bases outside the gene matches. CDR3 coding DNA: TGTGCCAGCAGACTAGCGGGAAGCTCCTACGAGCAGTACTTC. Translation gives CASRLAGSSYEQYF. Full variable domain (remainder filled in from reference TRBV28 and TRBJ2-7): DVKVTQSSRYLVKRTGEKVFLECVQDMDHENMFWYRQDPGLGLRLIYFSYDVKMKEKGDIPEGYSVSREKKERFSLILESASTNQTSMYLCASRLAGSSYEQYFGPGTRLTVT.

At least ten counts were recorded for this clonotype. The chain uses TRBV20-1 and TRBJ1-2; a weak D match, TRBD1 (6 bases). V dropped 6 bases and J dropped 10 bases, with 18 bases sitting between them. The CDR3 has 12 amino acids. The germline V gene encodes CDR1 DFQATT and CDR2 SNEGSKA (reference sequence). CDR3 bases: TGCAGTGCGGGGGCAGGGTCCCTTGACTACACCTTC. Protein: CSAGAGSLDYTF.

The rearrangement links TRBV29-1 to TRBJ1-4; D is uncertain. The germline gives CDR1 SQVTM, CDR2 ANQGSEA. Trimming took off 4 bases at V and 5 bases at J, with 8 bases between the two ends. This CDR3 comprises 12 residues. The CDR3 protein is CSVVEQNEKLFF. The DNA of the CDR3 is TGCAGCGTTGTTGAGCAGAATGAAAAACTGTTTTTT.

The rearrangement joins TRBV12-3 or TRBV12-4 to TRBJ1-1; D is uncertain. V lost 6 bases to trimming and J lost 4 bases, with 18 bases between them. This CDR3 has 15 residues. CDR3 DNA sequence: TGTGCCAGCAGCCCTTTACTTAGGGCGGGCACTGAAGCTTTCTTT. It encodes CASSPLLRAGTEAFF.

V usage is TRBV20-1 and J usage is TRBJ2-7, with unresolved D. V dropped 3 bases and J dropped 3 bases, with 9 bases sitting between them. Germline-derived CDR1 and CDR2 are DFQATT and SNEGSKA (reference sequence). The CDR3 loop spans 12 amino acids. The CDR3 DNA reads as TGCAGTGCTAGCTTAGCAGTCTACGAGCAGTACTTC. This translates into CSASLAVYEQYF.

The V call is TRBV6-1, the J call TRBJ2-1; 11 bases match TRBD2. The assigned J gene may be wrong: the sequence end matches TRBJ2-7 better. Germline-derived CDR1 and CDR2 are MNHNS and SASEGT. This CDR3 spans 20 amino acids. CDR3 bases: TGTGCCAGCAGCCAAATGGCCGGGACTAGCGGACTCCGTACCTACAATGAGCAGTACTTC. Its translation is CASSQMAGTSGLRTYNEQYF.

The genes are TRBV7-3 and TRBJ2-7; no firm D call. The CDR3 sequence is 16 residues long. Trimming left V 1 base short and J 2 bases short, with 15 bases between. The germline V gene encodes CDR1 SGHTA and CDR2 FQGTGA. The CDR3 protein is CASSLIVAFWAYEQYF. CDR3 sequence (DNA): TGTGCCAGCAGCTTAATCGTGGCCTTTTGGGCCTACGAGCAGTACTTC. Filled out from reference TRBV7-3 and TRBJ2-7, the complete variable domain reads GAGVSQTPSNKVTEKGKYVELRCDPISGHTALYWYRQSLGQGPEFLIYFQGTGAADDSGLPNDRFFAVRPEGSVSTLKIQRTERGDSAVYLCASSLIVAFWAYEQYFGPGTRLTVT.

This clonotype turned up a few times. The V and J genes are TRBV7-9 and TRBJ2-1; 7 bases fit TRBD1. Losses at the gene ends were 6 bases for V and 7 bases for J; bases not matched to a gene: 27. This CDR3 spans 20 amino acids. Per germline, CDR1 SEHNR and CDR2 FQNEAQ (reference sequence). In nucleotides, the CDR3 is TGTGCCAGCAGGCCACCCGCAGGGGGTCAACGCCCCGCACTAAGAAATGAGCAGTTCTTC. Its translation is CASRPPAGGQRPALRNEQFF. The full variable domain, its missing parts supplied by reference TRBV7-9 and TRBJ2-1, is DTGVSQNPRHKITKRGQNVTFRCDPISEHNRLYWYRQTLGQGPEFLTYFQNEAQLEKSRLLSDRFSAERPKGSFSTLEIQRTEQGDSAMYLCASRPPAGGQRPALRNEQFFGPGTRLTVL.

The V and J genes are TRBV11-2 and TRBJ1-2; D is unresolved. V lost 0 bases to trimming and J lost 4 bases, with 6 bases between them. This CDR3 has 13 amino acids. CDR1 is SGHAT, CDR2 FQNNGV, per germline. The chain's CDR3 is CASSLDTFYGYTF. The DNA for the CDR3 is TGTGCCAGCAGCTTAGACACCTTCTATGGCTACACCTTC. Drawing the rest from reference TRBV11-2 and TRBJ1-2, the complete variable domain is EAGVAQSPRYKIIEKRQSVAFWCNPISGHATLYWYQQILGQGPKLLIQFQNNGVVDDSQLPKDRFSAERLKGVDSTLKIQPAKLEDSAVYLCASSLDTFYGYTFGSGTRLTVV.

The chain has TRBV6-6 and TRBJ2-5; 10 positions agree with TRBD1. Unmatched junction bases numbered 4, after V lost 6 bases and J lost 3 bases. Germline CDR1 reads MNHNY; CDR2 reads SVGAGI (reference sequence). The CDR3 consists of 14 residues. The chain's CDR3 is CASRDRGREETQYF. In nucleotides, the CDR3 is TGTGCCAGCAGAGACAGGGGGCGCGAAGAGACCCAGTACTTC.

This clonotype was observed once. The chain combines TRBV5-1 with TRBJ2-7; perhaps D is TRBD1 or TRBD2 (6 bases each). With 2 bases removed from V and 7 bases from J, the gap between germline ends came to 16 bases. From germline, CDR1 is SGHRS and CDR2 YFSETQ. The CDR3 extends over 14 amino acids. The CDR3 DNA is TGCGCCAGCAGCTTCGGGGGCCCCCTAGGGGAGCAGTACTTC. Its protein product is CASSFGGPLGEQYF.

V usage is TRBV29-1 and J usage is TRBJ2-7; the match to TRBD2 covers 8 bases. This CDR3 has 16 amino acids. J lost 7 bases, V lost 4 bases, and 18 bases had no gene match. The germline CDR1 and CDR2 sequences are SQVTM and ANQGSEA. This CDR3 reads CSVASLAGPSYNEQYF. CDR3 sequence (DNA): TGCAGCGTTGCGAGCCTAGCGGGCCCCTCCTACAATGAGCAGTACTTC.

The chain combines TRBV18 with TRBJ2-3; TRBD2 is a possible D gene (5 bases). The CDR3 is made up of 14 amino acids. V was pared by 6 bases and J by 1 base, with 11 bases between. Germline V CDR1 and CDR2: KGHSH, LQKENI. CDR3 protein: CASSLTEGTDTQYF. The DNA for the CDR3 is TGTGCCAGCTCGCTCACGGAGGGCACAGATACGCAGTATTTT.